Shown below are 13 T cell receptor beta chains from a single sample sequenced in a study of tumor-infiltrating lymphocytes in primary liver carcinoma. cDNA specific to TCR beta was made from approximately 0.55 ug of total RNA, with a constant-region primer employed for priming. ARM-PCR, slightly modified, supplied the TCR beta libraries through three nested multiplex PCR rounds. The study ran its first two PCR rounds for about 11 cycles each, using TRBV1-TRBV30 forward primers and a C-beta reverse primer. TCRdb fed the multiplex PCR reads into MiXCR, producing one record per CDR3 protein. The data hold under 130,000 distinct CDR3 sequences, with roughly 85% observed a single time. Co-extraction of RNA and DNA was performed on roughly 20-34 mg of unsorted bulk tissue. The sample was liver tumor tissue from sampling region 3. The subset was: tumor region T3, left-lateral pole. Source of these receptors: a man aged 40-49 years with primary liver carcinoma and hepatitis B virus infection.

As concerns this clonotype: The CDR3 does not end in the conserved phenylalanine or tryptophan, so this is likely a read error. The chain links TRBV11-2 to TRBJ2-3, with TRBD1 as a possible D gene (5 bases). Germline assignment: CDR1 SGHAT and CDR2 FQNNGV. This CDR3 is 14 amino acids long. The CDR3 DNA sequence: TGTGCCAGCAGCCCCCAGGGCCGGGCAGATACTCAGTATTAT. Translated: CASSPQGRADTQYY.

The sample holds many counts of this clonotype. CDR3 in amino acids: CASSLIPFGEQYF. The CDR3, as DNA: TGTGCCAGCAGCCTCATTCCCTTTGGCGAGCAGTACTTC. The rearrangement joins TRBV28 to TRBJ2-7; no clear D. The CDR3 runs 13 residues. Per germline, CDR1 MDHEN and CDR2 SYDVKM. V shed 6 bases and J shed 6 bases, with 15 bases lying between them.

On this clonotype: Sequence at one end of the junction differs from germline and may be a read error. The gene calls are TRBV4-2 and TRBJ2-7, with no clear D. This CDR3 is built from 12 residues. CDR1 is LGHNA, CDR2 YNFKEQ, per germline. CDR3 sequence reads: CASSQDRIEQYF. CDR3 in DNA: TGTGCCAGTAGCCAAGATCGGATCGAGCAGTATTTC.

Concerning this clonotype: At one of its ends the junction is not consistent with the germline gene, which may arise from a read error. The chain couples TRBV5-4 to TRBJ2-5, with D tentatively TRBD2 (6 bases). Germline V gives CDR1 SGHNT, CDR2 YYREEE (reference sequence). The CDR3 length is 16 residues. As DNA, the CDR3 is TGTGCCAGCAGCTCCGATCATGCTAGCGTCAAAGAGACCCAGTATTTC. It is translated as CASSSDHASVKETQYF.

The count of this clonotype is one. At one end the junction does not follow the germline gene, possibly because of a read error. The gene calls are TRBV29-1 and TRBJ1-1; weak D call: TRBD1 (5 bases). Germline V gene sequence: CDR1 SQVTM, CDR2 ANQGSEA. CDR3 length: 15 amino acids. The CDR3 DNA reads TGCAGCTCATCGGGGGGGTGGACTATGAACACTGAAGCTTTCTTC. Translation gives CSSSGGWTMNTEAFF.

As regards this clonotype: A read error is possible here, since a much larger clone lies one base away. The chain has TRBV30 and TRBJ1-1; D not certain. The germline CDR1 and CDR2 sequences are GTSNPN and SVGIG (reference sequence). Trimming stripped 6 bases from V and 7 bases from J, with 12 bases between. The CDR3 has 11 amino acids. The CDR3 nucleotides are TGTGCCTGCCCCCGCGACATTGAAGCTTTCTTT. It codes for CACPRDIEAFF.

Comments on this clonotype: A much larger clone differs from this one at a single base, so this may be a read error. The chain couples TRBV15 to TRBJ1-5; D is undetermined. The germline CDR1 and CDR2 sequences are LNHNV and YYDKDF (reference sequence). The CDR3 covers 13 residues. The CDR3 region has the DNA TGTGCCGCCAGCTGGGCAGTTAATCAGCCCCAGCATTTT. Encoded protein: CAASWAVNQPQHF.

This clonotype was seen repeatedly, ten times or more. The CDR3 nucleotides are TGTGCCAGCAGTCAATGGATCGGCACTGAAGCTTTCTTT. Protein: CASSQWIGTEAFF. The rearrangement uses TRBV12-3 or TRBV12-4 and TRBJ1-1, with D unclear. The CDR3 runs 13 residues. Deletions cut 5 bases from V and 4 bases from J, with 11 bases between.

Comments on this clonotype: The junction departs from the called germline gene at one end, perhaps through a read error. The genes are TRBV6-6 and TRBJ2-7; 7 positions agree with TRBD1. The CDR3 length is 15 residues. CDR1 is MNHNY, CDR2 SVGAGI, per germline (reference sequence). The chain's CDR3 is CASSPQGDNSYEQYF. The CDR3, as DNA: TGTGCTAGCAGTCCCCAGGGGGATAACTCCTACGAGCAGTACTTC.

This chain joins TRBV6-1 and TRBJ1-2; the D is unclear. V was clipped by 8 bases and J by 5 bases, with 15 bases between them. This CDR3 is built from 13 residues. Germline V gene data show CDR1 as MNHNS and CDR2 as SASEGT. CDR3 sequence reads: CASFSVIDYGYTF. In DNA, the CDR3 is TGTGCCAGCTTTTCGGTCATAGATTATGGCTACACCTTC.

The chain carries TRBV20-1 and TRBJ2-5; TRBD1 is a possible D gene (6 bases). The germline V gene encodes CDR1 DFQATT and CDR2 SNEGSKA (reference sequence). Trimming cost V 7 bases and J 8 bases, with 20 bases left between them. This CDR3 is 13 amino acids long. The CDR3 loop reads CSVPIRDTQTQYF. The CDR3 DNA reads TGCAGTGTGCCGATCCGGGACACCCAAACCCAGTACTTC.

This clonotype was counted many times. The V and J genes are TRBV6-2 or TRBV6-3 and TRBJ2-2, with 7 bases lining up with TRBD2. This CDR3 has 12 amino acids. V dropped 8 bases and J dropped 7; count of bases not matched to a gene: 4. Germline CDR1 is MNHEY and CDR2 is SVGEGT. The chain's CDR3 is CASCREVGELFF. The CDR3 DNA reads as TGTGCCAGCTGCCGGGAGGTCGGGGAGCTGTTTTTT.

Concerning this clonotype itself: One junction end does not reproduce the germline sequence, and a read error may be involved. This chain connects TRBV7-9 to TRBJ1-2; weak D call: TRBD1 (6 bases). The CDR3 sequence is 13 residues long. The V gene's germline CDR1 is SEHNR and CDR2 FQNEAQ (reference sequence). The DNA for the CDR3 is TGTGCCAGCACCCTACAGGGATACCATGGCTATACCTTC. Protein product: CASTLQGYHGYTF. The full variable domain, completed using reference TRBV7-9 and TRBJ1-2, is DTGVSQNPRHKITKRGQNVTFRCDPISEHNRLYWYRQTLGQGPEFLTYFQNEAQLEKSRLLSDRFSAERPKGSFSTLEIQRTEQGDSAMYLCASTLQGYHGYTFGSGTRLTVV.